This T cell receptor beta chain was sequenced for a study of cytomegalovirus exposure and HLA in healthy donors. Vbeta (60) and Jbeta (13) primers were used in the PCR. Per the authors' pipeline: A later analysis tallied some 80 million unique TCR beta chains, some 10 million of them shared. Clones were read by immunoSEQ multiplex PCR, and TCRdb kept only the in-frame ones, dropping some. Clone size and the V and J calls come from that table; the DNA yielded D and trimming. The data contain over 100,000 clones, approximately 78% of them seen just once; the ten biggest clones take up roughly 7.8%. Study findings and constraints: Indistinguishable V segments such as TRBV6-2 and TRBV6-3 were excluded. Whilst most TCR sequences proved rare, a subset of public TCRs occurred across many donors. CMV serostatus was the only recorded immune exposure for donors.

Worth noting for this clone: As yet, its antigen is unknown.

Trimming cost V 7 bases and J 7 bases; bases outside gene matches: 10. CDR3 length equals 13 residues. Germline V lookup: CDR1 MDHEN, CDR2 SYDVKM. The clonotype originates from a woman aged 45-60 years in good health and CMV-seropositive. Sequenced material: PBMCs. V and J are TRBV28 and TRBJ2-7; the match to TRBD1 covers 7 bases. CDR3 region: CASIPGQRYEQYF. The CDR3 DNA reads TGTGCCAGCATACCGGGACAGAGGTATGAGCAGTACTTC.